Each of the 32 T cell receptor beta chains below was sequenced from the same sample in a study of T cell responses to AZD1222 COVID-19 vaccine. Produced via immunoSEQ multiplex PCR; TCRdb's table is partial and in-frame only. Found here are tens of thousands of clones, roughly 87% of them singletons; the top ten hold roughly 2.7%. This specimen consisted of peripheral blood, obtained 28 days after the second AZD1222 dose. The receptors stem from an adult who received the AZD1222 COVID-19 vaccine.

This sequence joins TRBV4-2 and TRBJ2-2; 8 nucleotides align to TRBD2. Trimming at V came to 0 bases and at J to 2 bases, leaving 8 bases not matched to a gene. This CDR3 comprises 18 residues. The germline gives CDR1 LGHNA, CDR2 YNFKEQ. The CDR3 DNA reads TGTGCCAGCAGCCAAGATACGGCGGGAGGAACTAACACCGGGGAGCTGTTTTTT. This codes for CASSQDTAGGTNTGELFF.

This clone was observed a single time. The gene calls are TRBV6-1 and TRBJ1-6, with a tentative D call TRBD1 (5 bases). Germline CDR1 is MNHNS and CDR2 is SASEGT. The ends were cut back, 3 bases at V and 11 bases at J, with 17 bases in the middle. The CDR3 contains 15 residues. Here the CDR3 reads CASSEGWGFRTPLHF. CDR3 DNA: TGTGCCAGCAGTGAGGGGTGGGGCTTTAGGACACCCCTCCACTTT.

Concerning this clone itself: Other nucleotide sequences from this sample produce the same CDR3. V is TRBV5-1 and J is TRBJ2-7; unclear D gene. This CDR3 has 13 residues. Germline assignment: CDR1 SGHRS and CDR2 YFSETQ. With 0 bases removed from V and 2 bases from J, the gap between germline ends came to 6 bases. CDR3 amino acids: CASSLGGTYEQYF. Here the CDR3 DNA reads TGCGCCAGCAGCTTGGGAGGCACCTACGAGCAGTACTTC. Full variable domain (outside the CDR3, taken from reference TRBV5-1 and TRBJ2-7): KAGVTQTPRYLIKTRGQQVTLSCSPISGHRSVSWYQQTPGQGLQFLFEYFSETQRNKGNFPGRFSGRQFSNSRSEMNVSTLELGDSALYLCASSLGGTYEQYFGPGTRLTVT.

J is TRBJ2-3 and V is TRBV20-1; no firm D call. The germline V gene has CDR1 DFQATT and CDR2 SNEGSKA (reference sequence). This CDR3 region has 10 residues. V was cut by 5 bases and J by 7 bases, with 7 bases left in between. CDR3 loop: CSASSYTQYF. The CDR3 DNA follows: TGCAGTGCTTCCAGTTATACGCAGTATTTT.

The V and J genes are TRBV5-4 and TRBJ2-7; possible D gene TRBD1, 6 bases. Germline V gives CDR1 SGHNT, CDR2 YYREEE (reference sequence). The V end lost 4 bases, the J end lost 5 bases, and 16 bases lay between the germline ends. The CDR3 has 14 residues. DNA of the CDR3: TGTGCCAGCAGCCTAAACAGGGTTGGGGACGAGCAGTACTTC. It is translated as CASSLNRVGDEQYF.

The V and J genes are TRBV12-3 or TRBV12-4 and TRBJ2-5, with unresolved D. The V and J ends lost 6 bases and 3 bases respectively, with 5 bases between them. This CDR3 region has 11 residues. CDR3 in amino acids: CASSPEETQYF. CDR3 sequence (DNA): TGTGCCAGCAGCCCCGAAGAGACCCAGTACTTC.

V gene TRBV7-9 combines with J gene TRBJ2-3, with 10 bases fitting TRBD2. The CDR3 covers 15 residues. The germline CDR1 and CDR2 sequences are SEHNR and FQNEAQ (reference sequence). Losses at the gene ends were 5 bases for V and 3 bases for J; bases not matched to a gene: 5. CDR3 sequence: CASSPGTSETDTQYF. CDR3 sequence (DNA): TGTGCCAGCAGCCCGGGGACTAGCGAGACAGATACGCAGTATTTT. Looking up the rest from reference TRBV7-9 and TRBJ2-3 gives the full variable domain: DTGVSQNPRHKITKRGQNVTFRCDPISEHNRLYWYRQTLGQGPEFLTYFQNEAQLEKSRLLSDRFSAERPKGSFSTLEIQRTEQGDSAMYLCASSPGTSETDTQYFGPGTRLTVL.

The chain employs TRBV29-1 and TRBJ2-1; 7 positions match TRBD2. Germline CDR1 SQVTM, CDR2 ANQGSEA. CDR3 length equals 15 residues. After removal of 1 base from V and 2 bases from J, the junction contained 5 bases not matched to a gene. The CDR3 protein is CSVEVWGGTYNEQFF. CDR3 DNA: TGCAGCGTTGAAGTGTGGGGGGGGACCTACAATGAGCAGTTCTTC.

V gene TRBV19 combines with J gene TRBJ2-5, with 9 nucleotides matching TRBD1. The V and J ends lost 6 bases and 5 bases, in that order; junction bases with no gene match: 10. Germline V gene sequence: CDR1 LNHDA, CDR2 SQIVND (reference sequence). This CDR3 spans 15 amino acids. CDR3 residues: CASRVGQGTMETQYF. CDR3 nucleotide sequence: TGTGCCAGTAGAGTTGGACAGGGGACGATGGAGACCCAGTACTTC.

CDR3 residues: CASSVPGTSGNEQFF. The CDR3 DNA sequence: TGTGCCAGCAGCGTCCCCGGGACTAGCGGCAATGAGCAGTTCTTC. V gene TRBV5-4 combines with J gene TRBJ2-1; 11 bases match TRBD2. The CDR3 consists of 15 residues. J lost 6 bases, V lost 4 bases, and 6 bases had no gene match. Germline CDR1 is SGHNT and CDR2 is YYREEE (reference sequence).

A word on this clone: A junction boundary mismatches the germline segment, possibly from a read error. The V call is TRBV13, the J call TRBJ2-7; D might be TRBD1 (6 bases). The CDR3 is 14 residues long. CDR1 is PRHDT, CDR2 FYEKMQ, per germline (reference sequence). The CDR3 here is CASSSHRTDYVQYF. In nucleotides, the CDR3 is TGTGCCAGCAGCTCCCACCGGACAGATTACGTGCAGTACTTC.

V usage is TRBV20-1 and J usage is TRBJ2-1, with TRBD2 matching 11 bases. This CDR3 is built from 16 residues. V lost 3 bases to trimming and J lost 6 bases; unmatched junction nucleotides: 10. The germline CDR1 and CDR2 sequences are DFQATT and SNEGSKA (reference sequence). The CDR3 bases are TGCAGTGCTAGTGGGTGGACTAGCGGGCGGGGCAATGAGCAGTTCTTC. It yields the protein CSASGWTSGRGNEQFF.

This clone has just one count. The chain employs TRBV12-3 or TRBV12-4 and TRBJ2-2; no clear D gene. V lost 3 bases to trimming and J lost 6 bases, with 8 bases between them. The CDR3 covers 13 residues. The CDR3 region has the DNA TGTGCCAGCAGTTTTATGGGTGCCGGGGAGCTGTTTTTT. Translated, it gives CASSFMGAGELFF.

CDR3 DNA: TGTGCCACCAGCAAGGGGGACCTCTCCTACGAGCAGTACTTC. Protein: CATSKGDLSYEQYF. This chain uses TRBV15 with TRBJ2-7; TRBD1 might be the D (6 bases). V was trimmed by 4 bases and J by 0 bases, leaving 10 bases between them. The CDR3 spans 14 residues. Germline CDR1 is LNHNV and CDR2 is YYDKDF (reference sequence).

The sample holds one count of this clone. The CDR3: CASSPRPGLAGGPRNEQFF. The CDR3, as DNA: TGTGCCAGCAGTCCCAGACCGGGACTAGCGGGAGGGCCGAGGAATGAGCAGTTCTTC. V usage is TRBV28 and J usage is TRBJ2-1, with 16 nucleotides matching TRBD2. The J segment lost 7 bases and the V segment lost 5 bases, leaving 14 bases of the junction unmatched. The CDR3 has 19 amino acids. Looked up from germline, CDR1 is MDHEN and CDR2 is SYDVKM.

The CDR3 coding sequence is TGTGCCAGCAGCGTCGGCGGGGGGAATAATTCACCCCTCCACTTT. Residues: CASSVGGGNNSPLHF. This rearrangement joins TRBV9 to TRBJ1-6; D is possibly TRBD1 (5 bases). The CDR3 has 15 amino acids. Between the trimmed V and J ends, which lost 2 bases and 5 bases, there was a span of 11 bases. CDR1 is SGDLS and CDR2 is YYNGEE in the germline V gene.

This chain uses TRBV10-3 with TRBJ1-2; no clear D. The CDR3 extends over 16 amino acids. From germline, CDR1 is ENHRY and CDR2 SYGVKD. V lost 3 bases and J lost 3, with 17 bases in between. The CDR3 loop reads CAISDRKGRSYYGYTF. The DNA for the CDR3 is TGTGCCATCAGTGACCGAAAAGGACGGTCGTACTATGGCTACACCTTC.

V is TRBV3-1 (or the pseudogene TRBV3-2) and J is TRBJ1-6, with a tentative D call TRBD1 (6 bases). This CDR3 contains 15 residues. Per the germline V gene, CDR1 is LGHDT and CDR2 is YNNKEL (reference sequence). The V gene lost 0 bases and the J gene lost 9 bases, with 12 bases spanning the gap. The CDR3: CASSQDLRGGSPLHF. Here the CDR3 DNA reads TGTGCCAGCAGCCAAGATCTGAGGGGGGGTTCACCCCTCCACTTT.

V is TRBV5-6 and J is TRBJ1-4; 11 nucleotides line up with TRBD1. V was clipped by 3 bases and J by 7 bases; unmatched bases: 8. The CDR3 has 16 amino acids. Per germline, CDR1 SGHDT and CDR2 YYEEEE. CDR3 nucleotide sequence: TGTGCCAGCAGCTGGACAGGGGGCCCGGCGACTGAAAAACTGTTTTTT. Protein sequence: CASSWTGGPATEKLFF.

The V and J genes are TRBV27 and TRBJ2-1; D gene unclear. CDR1 is MNHEY and CDR2 is SMNVEV in the germline V gene (reference sequence). The CDR3 extends over 14 amino acids. Trimming took off 0 bases at V and 6 bases at J, with 9 bases between the two ends. CDR3 coding DNA: TGTGCCAGCAGTTTATCTGGACGTGTCAATGAGCAGTTCTTC. Protein product: CASSLSGRVNEQFF.

In its sample, this clone was seen once. The V gene is TRBV6-5, the J gene TRBJ2-7; 11 bases fit TRBD2. This CDR3 has 15 amino acids. Trimming took 6 bases from V and 3 from J; bases not matched to a gene: 7. Germline V lookup: CDR1 MNHEY, CDR2 SVGAGI. This chain's CDR3 is CASRTGTSGLYEQYF. In nucleotides, the CDR3 is TGTGCCAGCAGGACCGGGACTAGCGGACTCTACGAGCAGTACTTC.

CDR3 in DNA: TGTGCCAGCAGCTCACAACTCTACAGGGGAAGGACTGAAGCTTTCTTT. The encoded protein is CASSSQLYRGRTEAFF. V gene TRBV7-2 combines with J gene TRBJ1-1; TRBD1 agrees at 7 bases. The CDR3 extends over 16 amino acids. J gave up 5 bases and V 4 bases, and 13 bases lay outside the gene matches. Germline CDR1 is SGHTA and CDR2 is FQGNSA.

The V call is TRBV2, the J call TRBJ2-4, with 11 bases aligning to TRBD2. This CDR3 comprises 16 residues. The germline CDR1 and CDR2 sequences are SNHLY and FYNNEI. Trimming took 8 bases from V and 6 from J; bases not matched to a gene: 12. CDR3 sequence reads: CASLGLAGSQGNIQYF. CDR3 nucleotides: TGTGCCAGCTTAGGACTAGCGGGTAGCCAGGGAAACATTCAGTACTTC.

This clone has a handful of counts. The chain has TRBV20-1 and TRBJ1-3; tentatively, D is TRBD1 (6 bases). V was pared by 3 bases and J by 0 bases, with 18 bases between. The CDR3 has 17 amino acids. Germline assignment: CDR1 DFQATT and CDR2 SNEGSKA (reference sequence). The CDR3 spells CSASGGPDRFSGNTIYF. The CDR3 coding sequence is TGCAGTGCTAGTGGGGGCCCCGACAGATTCTCTGGAAACACCATATATTTT.

The V call is TRBV27, the J call TRBJ1-3, with D perhaps matching TRBD1 (6 bases). The CDR3 runs to 14 residues. V lost 1 base to trimming and J lost 4 bases, with 8 bases between them. CDR1 and CDR2 (germline): MNHEY, SMNVEV (reference sequence). CDR3 coding DNA: TGTGCCAGCAGTTTATTGGGGACAGGAAACACCATATATTTT. Protein product: CASSLLGTGNTIYF.

V is TRBV6-5 and J is TRBJ1-6, with TRBD1 identical over 10 bases. The length of the CDR3 is 14 residues. Germline lookup yields CDR1 MNHEY and CDR2 SVGAGI. V lost 10 bases, J lost 8 bases, and 8 bases stayed unmatched. CDR3 coding DNA: TGTGCCACAACGGGGGACAGGGGATATTCACCCCTCCACTTT. Translating it yields CATTGDRGYSPLHF.

The chain has TRBV11-2 and TRBJ2-2, with a weak D call TRBD2 (5 bases). Germline CDR1 reads SGHAT; CDR2 reads FQNNGV. The CDR3 contains 14 residues. The ends were cut back, 3 bases at V and 1 base at J, with 6 bases in the middle. The CDR3 protein is CASSFRGNTGELFF. CDR3 bases: TGTGCCAGCAGCTTTCGGGGGAACACCGGGGAGCTGTTTTTT.

This clone was observed a single time. This chain links TRBV18 with TRBJ2-2; D ambiguous. The CDR3 is 12 residues long. The V end was cut by 0 bases, the J end by 6 bases, with 2 bases between. CDR1 and CDR2 from the germline V gene are KGHSH and LQKENI. CDR3 sequence: CASSPPSGELFF. DNA of the CDR3: TGTGCCAGCTCACCACCTTCCGGGGAGCTGTTTTTT.

The chain joins TRBV3-1 (or the pseudogene TRBV3-2) to TRBJ1-1; D unresolved. The CDR3 runs 13 residues. Germline assignment: CDR1 LGHDT and CDR2 YNNKEL (reference sequence). The germline V and J ends were trimmed by 0 bases and 8 bases, with 10 bases remaining between them. The CDR3, as DNA: TGTGCCAGCAGCCAAGATTATGGCAGGGAAGCTTTCTTT. Its translation: CASSQDYGREAFF.

This rearrangement joins TRBV19 to TRBJ2-1; tentative D call: TRBD2 (5 bases). Trimming stripped 1 base from V and 0 bases from J, with 19 bases between. Germline CDR1 LNHDA, CDR2 SQIVND (reference sequence). This CDR3 has 19 residues. CDR3 nucleotide sequence: TGTGCCAGTAGTATAGCATGGGAGCGGCCTAACCCCTCCTACAATGAGCAGTTCTTC. It is translated as CASSIAWERPNPSYNEQFF.

CDR3 nucleotide sequence: TGTGCCAGCAGCCAAGATAGTTTTCGCCAGAAACGCACAGATACGCAGTATTTT. Translating it yields CASSQDSFRQKRTDTQYF. The genes are TRBV14 and TRBJ2-3; D uncertain. CDR3 length: 18 residues. Trimming removed 0 bases from V and 1 base from J, with 17 bases in between. Germline-derived CDR1 and CDR2 are SGHDN and FVKESK.

The chain couples TRBV28 to TRBJ2-3; D is unclear. Trimming stripped 1 base from V and 6 bases from J, with 5 bases between. The CDR3 loop spans 12 amino acids. In germline, CDR1 is MDHEN, CDR2 SYDVKM. This CDR3 is CASSLYRDTQYF. For the CDR3, the DNA is TGTGCCAGCAGTTTATATCGGGATACGCAGTATTTT.